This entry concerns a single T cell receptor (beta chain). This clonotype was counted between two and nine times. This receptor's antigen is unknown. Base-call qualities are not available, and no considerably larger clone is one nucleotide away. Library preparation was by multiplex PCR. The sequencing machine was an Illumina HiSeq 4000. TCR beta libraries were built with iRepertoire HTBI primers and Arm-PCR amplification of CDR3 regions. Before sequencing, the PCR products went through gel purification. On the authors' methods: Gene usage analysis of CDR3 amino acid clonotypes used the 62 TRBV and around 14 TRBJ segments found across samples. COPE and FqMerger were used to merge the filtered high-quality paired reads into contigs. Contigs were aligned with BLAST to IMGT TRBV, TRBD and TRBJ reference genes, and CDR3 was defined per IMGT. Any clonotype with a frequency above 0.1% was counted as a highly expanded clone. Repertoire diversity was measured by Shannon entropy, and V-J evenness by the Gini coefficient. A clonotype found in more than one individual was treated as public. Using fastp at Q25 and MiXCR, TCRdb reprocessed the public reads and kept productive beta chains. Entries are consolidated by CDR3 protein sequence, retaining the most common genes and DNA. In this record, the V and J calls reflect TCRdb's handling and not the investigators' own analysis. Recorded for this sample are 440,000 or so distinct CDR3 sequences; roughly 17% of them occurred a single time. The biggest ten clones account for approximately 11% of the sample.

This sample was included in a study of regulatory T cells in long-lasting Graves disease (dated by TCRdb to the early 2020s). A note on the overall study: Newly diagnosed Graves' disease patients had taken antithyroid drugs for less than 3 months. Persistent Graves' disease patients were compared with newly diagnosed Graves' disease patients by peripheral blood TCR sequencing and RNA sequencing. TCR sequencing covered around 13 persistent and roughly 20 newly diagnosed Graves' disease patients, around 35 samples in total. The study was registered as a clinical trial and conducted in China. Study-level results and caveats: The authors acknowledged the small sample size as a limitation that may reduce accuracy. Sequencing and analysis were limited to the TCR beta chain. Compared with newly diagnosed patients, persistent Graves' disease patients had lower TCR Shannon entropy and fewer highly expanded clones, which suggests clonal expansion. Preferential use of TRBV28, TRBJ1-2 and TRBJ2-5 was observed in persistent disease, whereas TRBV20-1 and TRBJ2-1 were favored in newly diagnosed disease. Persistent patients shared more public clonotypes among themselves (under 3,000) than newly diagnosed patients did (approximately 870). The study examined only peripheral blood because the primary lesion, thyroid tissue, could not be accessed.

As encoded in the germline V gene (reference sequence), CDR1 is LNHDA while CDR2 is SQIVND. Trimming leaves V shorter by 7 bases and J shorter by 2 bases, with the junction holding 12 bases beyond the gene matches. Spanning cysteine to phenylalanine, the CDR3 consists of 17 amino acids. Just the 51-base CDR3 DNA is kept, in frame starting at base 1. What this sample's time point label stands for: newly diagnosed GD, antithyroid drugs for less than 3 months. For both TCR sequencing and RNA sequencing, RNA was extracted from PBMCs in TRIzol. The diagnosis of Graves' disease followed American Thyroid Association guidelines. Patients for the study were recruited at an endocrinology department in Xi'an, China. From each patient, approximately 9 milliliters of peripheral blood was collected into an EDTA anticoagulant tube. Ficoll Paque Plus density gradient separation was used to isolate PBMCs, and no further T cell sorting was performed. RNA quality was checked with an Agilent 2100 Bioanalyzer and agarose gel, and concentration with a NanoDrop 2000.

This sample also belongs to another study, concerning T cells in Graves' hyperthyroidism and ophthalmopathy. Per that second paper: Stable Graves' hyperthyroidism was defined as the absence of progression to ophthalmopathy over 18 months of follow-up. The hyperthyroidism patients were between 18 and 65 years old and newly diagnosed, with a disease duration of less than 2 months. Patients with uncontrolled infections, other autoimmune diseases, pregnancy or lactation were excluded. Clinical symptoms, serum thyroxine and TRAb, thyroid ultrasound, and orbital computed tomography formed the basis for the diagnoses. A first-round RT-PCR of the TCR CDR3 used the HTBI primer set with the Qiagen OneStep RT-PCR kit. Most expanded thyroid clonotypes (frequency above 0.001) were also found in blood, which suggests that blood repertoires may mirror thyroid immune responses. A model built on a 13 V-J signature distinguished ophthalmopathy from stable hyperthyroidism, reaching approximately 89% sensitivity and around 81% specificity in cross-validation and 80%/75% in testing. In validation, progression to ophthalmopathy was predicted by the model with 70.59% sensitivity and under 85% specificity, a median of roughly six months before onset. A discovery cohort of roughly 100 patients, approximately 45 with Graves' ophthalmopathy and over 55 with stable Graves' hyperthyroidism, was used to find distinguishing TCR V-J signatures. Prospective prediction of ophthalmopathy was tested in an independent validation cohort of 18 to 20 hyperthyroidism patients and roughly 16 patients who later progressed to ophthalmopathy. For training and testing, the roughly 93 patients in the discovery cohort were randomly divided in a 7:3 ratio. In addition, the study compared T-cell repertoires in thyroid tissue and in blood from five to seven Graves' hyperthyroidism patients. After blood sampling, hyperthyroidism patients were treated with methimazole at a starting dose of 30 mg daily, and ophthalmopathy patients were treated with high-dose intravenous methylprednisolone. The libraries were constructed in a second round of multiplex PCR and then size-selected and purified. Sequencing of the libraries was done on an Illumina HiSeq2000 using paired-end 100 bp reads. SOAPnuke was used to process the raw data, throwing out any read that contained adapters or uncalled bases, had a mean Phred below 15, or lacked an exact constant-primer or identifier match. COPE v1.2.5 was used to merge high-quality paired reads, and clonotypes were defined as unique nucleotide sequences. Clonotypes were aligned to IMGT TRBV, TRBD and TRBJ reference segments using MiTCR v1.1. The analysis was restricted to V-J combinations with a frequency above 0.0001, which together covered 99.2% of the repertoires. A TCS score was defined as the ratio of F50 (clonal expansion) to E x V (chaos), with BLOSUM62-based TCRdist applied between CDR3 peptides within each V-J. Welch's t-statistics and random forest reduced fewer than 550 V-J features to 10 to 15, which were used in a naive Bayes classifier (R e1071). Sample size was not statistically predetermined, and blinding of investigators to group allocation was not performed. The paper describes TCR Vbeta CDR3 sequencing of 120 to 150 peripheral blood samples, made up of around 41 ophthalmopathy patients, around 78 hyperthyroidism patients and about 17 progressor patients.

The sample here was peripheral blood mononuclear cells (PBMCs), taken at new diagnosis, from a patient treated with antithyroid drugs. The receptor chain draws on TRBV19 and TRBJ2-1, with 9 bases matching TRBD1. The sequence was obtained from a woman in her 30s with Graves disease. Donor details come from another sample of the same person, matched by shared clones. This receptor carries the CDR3 CASTTRAGQGPYNEQFF. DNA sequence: TGTGCCAGTACCACCCGAGCGGGACAGGGTCCCTACAATGAGCAGTTCTTC.